The T cell receptor beta chain described here comes from a study of T cells in Graves' hyperthyroidism and ophthalmopathy. Germline V gives CDR1 ENHRY, CDR2 SYGVKD. The CDR3 contains 14 residues. J lost 6 bases, V lost 10 bases, and 14 bases had no gene match. Researchers amplified the TCR beta CDR3 regions from RNA transcripts. When the TCR CDR3 underwent first-round RT-PCR, the HTBI primer set was used. TCRdb reanalysed the multiplex PCR reads using MiXCR and keeps one entry per CDR3 protein. Of approximately 560,000 distinct CDR3 sequences in the sample, 40% to 55% are singletons; the top ten hold approximately 8.2%.

This receptor was identified in a woman younger than 30 with Graves' hyperthyroidism. Sequencing was done on a sample of peripheral blood or thyroid tissue (not recorded which). V gene TRBV10-3 combines with J gene TRBJ1-1; 7 bases are shared with TRBD1. The CDR3 loop is CASSPLTGVAEAFF. For the CDR3, the DNA is TGTGCCAGCAGCCCCCTAACAGGGGTGGCTGAAGCTTTCTTT.